This T cell receptor (beta chain) is from a study of blood T cell repertoires in COVID-19. This table comes from immunoSEQ multiplex PCR, and its TCRdb copy is limited to in-frame clones, with some not included. Of tens of thousands of clones in the sample, 65% to 80% were seen once. Germline lookup yields CDR1 SGHTA and CDR2 FQGTGA. This CDR3 spans 13 amino acids. V lost 5 bases, J lost 7 bases, and 12 bases lay in between. The source material was peripheral blood. The receptor was derived from a man aged 60 to 69 with acute or convalescent COVID-19. The chain is built from TRBV7-3 and TRBJ1-5; the D gene is possibly TRBD1 (5 bases). CDR3 coding DNA: TGTGCCAGCAGCCAGGCGCGGGACCAGCCCCAGCATTTT. Amino acid sequence: CASSQARDQPQHF.